These 10 T cell receptor beta chains originate from one sample sequenced in a study of T cell changes during pregnancy in multiple sclerosis. Sequenced by immunoSEQ multiplex PCR; TCRdb stores in-frame clones only, minus some. The sample lists 47,000 or so clones, 70% to 90% occurring once. This sample comprised peripheral blood, obtained in the first trimester of pregnancy. These TCRs come from a female donor with multiple sclerosis, enrolled in a pregnancy study.

This sequence joins TRBV9 and TRBJ1-2, with D maybe TRBD1 (6 bases). This CDR3 spans 15 amino acids. V lost 0 bases and J 7 bases, leaving 16 bases between the germline ends. Germline lookup yields CDR1 SGDLS and CDR2 YYNGEE. The CDR3, as DNA: TGTGCCAGCAGCGTAGATGGGAGGGGGTCGTTTGGCTACACCTTC. This sequence encodes CASSVDGRGSFGYTF. Based on the CDR3 plus reference TRBV9 and TRBJ1-2, the full variable domain is DSGVTQTPKHLITATGQRVTLRCSPRSGDLSVYWYQQSLDQGLQFLIQYYNGEERAKGNILERFSAQQFPDLHSELNLSSLELGDSALYFCASSVDGRGSFGYTFGSGTRLTVV.

The V call is TRBV6-6, the J call TRBJ2-7, with TRBD2 as a possible D gene (5 bases). The CDR3 runs 15 residues. V dropped 3 bases and J dropped 7 bases, with 19 bases sitting between them. Germline V gives CDR1 MNHNY, CDR2 SVGAGI (reference sequence). The CDR3 DNA reads as TGTGCCAGCAGTTATATCGCCGAAGGACGGGGAGAGCAGTACTTC. This translates into CASSYIAEGRGEQYF.

The CDR3 nucleotides are TGTGCCAGCAGCTTAGGTGACGGAGGCGCAGATACGCAGTATTTT. Protein: CASSLGDGGADTQYF. The chain is built from TRBV11-3 and TRBJ2-3; D possibly corresponds to TRBD2 (5 bases). Germline CDR1 and CDR2: SGHNT and YENEEA. The CDR3 extends over 15 amino acids. The V end lost 1 base, the J end lost 4 bases, and 12 bases lay between the germline ends.

The chain uses TRBV6-6 and TRBJ2-7, with a possible D match to TRBD1 (6 bases). V lost 7 bases to trimming and J lost 5 bases, with 18 bases between them. CDR3 length: 14 residues. The germline CDR1 and CDR2 sequences are MNHNY and SVGAGI (reference sequence). CDR3 DNA: TGTGCCAGCATCAGGGGCCTGGCAGCAAACGAGCAGTACTTC. Its translation is CASIRGLAANEQYF.

This clone was observed once. The chain is built from TRBV5-1 and TRBJ2-1; D is possibly TRBD2 (6 bases). V was shortened by 1 base and J by 0 bases, with 8 bases between the two germline ends. This CDR3 is built from 15 residues. Germline loops: CDR1 SGHRS, CDR2 YFSETQ. This CDR3 is CASSLLEGSYNEQFF. Here the CDR3 DNA reads TGCGCCAGCAGCTTGTTGGAGGGCTCCTACAATGAGCAGTTCTTC.

In DNA form, the CDR3 reads TGTGCCAGCAGCGGCGGACAGGGGTCCACTGAAGCTTTCTTT. Translation: CASSGGQGSTEAFF. This chain links TRBV2 with TRBJ1-1; 9 nucleotides line up with TRBD1. The V gene's germline CDR1 is SNHLY and CDR2 FYNNEI. The CDR3 length is 14 residues. With V trimmed by 6 bases and J by 4 bases, 6 bases remained unmatched.

This clone was seen a single time. The chain recombines TRBV5-1 with TRBJ2-2; 11 bases are a match to TRBD1. The CDR3 is 15 residues long. Trimming at V came to 5 bases and at J to 6 bases, leaving 6 bases not matched to a gene. The V gene's germline CDR1 is SGHRS and CDR2 YFSETQ. In DNA, the CDR3 is TGCGCCAGCAGGTGGGACAGGGGGAGCTCCGGGGAGCTGTTTTTT. This sequence encodes CASRWDRGSSGELFF.

V usage is TRBV30 and J usage is TRBJ1-1, with 9 bases fitting TRBD1. The ends lost 5 bases at V and 5 bases at J; junction bases unmatched: 3. CDR1 is GTSNPN, CDR2 SVGIG, per germline (reference sequence). The CDR3 contains 12 residues. The CDR3 spells CAWDRGKTEAFF. The CDR3 nucleotides read TGTGCCTGGGACAGGGGGAAGACTGAAGCTTTCTTT. Full variable domain (missing parts from reference TRBV30 and TRBJ1-1): SQTIHQWPATLVQPVGSPLSLECTVEGTSNPNLYWYRQAAGRGLQLLFYSVGIGQISSEVPQNLSASRPQDRQFILSSKKLLLSDSGFYLCAWDRGKTEAFFGQGTRLTVV.

V and J are TRBV9 and TRBJ1-5, with 9 bases matching TRBD1. After removal of 3 bases from V and 6 bases from J, the junction contained 4 bases not matched to a gene. The CDR3 spans 14 residues. CDR1 and CDR2 (germline): SGDLS, YYNGEE. CDR3 nucleotide sequence: TGTGCCAGCAGCGCGGGACAGGGAGGTCAGCCCCAGCATTTT. It encodes CASSAGQGGQPQHF.

The V and J genes are TRBV6-1 and TRBJ1-5; 9 positions match TRBD1. Germline CDR1 is MNHNS and CDR2 is SASEGT. The CDR3 runs to 15 residues. After removal of 1 base from V and 6 bases from J, the junction contained 4 bases not matched to a gene. DNA for the CDR3: TGTGCCAGCAGTGAAGTAACAGGGGGCCGTCAGCCCCAGCATTTT. The encoded protein is CASSEVTGGRQPQHF.